This T cell receptor (beta chain) was sequenced for a study of T cells in Graves' hyperthyroidism and ophthalmopathy. Study details: At the time of initial diagnosis and before any treatment, peripheral blood was collected.

This clonotype was picked up many times. Its matching antigen is unknown. The length of the CDR3 is 13 residues. Trimming left V 6 bases short and J 2 bases short, with 10 bases between. Findings and caveats of the study: Within blood appeared most thyroid clonotypes that had expanded above 0.001.

TCR beta CDR3 sequences were amplified from RNA transcripts. Carried out on the TCR CDR3, a first-round RT-PCR used the HTBI primer set. From the multiplex PCR reads, TCRdb called clonotypes with MiXCR, one entry per CDR3 protein. The table lists a few hundred thousand distinct CDR3 sequences, around 13% of them singletons. The V and J genes are TRBV12-3 or TRBV12-4 and TRBJ1-2; D may be TRBD1 (6 bases). The TCR originated in a woman between 18 and 30 years old with Graves' hyperthyroidism. Sequencing was carried out using blood. DNA for the CDR3: TGTGCCAGCAGGAGGGGGACCAACTATGGCTACACCTTC. Amino acids: CASRRGTNYGYTF.